This paragraph covers one TCR beta chain sequence. Its antigen is currently unknown. Primers included in the PCR were 60 Vbeta and 13 Jbeta primers. TCRdb's copy holds only in-frame clones and misses some; the assay was immunoSEQ multiplex PCR. The data contain around 150,000 clones, approximately 86% of them singletons. The sample is drawn from a study of cytomegalovirus exposure and HLA in healthy donors. V gave up 5 bases and J gave up 6 bases; unmatched junction bases: 8. Per the germline V gene, CDR1 is SGHRS and CDR2 is YFSETQ. This CDR3 region has 16 residues. General study findings and limits: At a 0.05 false discovery rate, a later analysis found around 15,000 TCR beta sequences to be associated with HLA alleles. TRBV6-2, TRBV6-3 and other indistinguishable V segments were excluded.

The chain recombines TRBV5-1 with TRBJ2-1; 13 nucleotides match TRBD2. Specimen: PBMCs. The TCR sequence derives from a young woman in good health and CMV-seronegative. The CDR3 region is CASRVPGLAGPNEQFF. The DNA for the CDR3 is TGCGCCAGCAGGGTTCCGGGACTAGCGGGACCCAATGAGCAGTTCTTC.